The source of this TCR beta chain is a study of Graves' ophthalmopathy and Graves' hyperthyroidism. Background on the study: The authors collected peripheral blood at initial diagnosis, before any treatment.

Ten or more counts support this clonotype. Amplifying from RNA transcripts, the study obtained TCR beta CDR3 regions. HTBI primers were used in a first-round RT-PCR, which preceded a second-round multiplex PCR. MiXCR was run by TCRdb on the multiplex PCR reads, yielding one entry per CDR3 protein. There are around 400,000 distinct CDR3 sequences in the sample; about 17% occur only once, and 1.6% lies in the top ten. The V gene lost 3 bases and the J gene lost 0 bases, with 9 bases spanning the gap. The CDR3 length is 15 residues. Germline V gives CDR1 MNHNS, CDR2 SASEGT. V is TRBV6-1 and J is TRBJ1-5, with D tentatively TRBD1 (5 bases). The sample was peripheral blood. The sequence was collected from a woman in her late teens or twenties with Graves' ophthalmopathy. Written as DNA, the CDR3 is TGTGCCAGCAGTGATCAGGGATATAGCAATCAGCCCCAGCATTTT. This codes for CASSDQGYSNQPQHF.